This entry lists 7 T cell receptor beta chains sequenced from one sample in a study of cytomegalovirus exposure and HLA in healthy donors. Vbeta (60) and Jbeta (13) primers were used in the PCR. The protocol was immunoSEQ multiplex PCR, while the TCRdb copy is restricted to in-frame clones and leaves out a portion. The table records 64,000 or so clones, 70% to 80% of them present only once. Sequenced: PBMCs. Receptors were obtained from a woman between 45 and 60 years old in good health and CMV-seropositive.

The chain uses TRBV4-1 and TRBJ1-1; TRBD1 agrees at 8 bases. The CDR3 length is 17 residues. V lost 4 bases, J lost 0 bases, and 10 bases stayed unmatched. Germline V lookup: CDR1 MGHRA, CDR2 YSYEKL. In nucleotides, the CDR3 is TGCGCCAGCAGCCTTGACAGGGGAACGACCATGAACACTGAAGCTTTCTTT. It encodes CASSLDRGTTMNTEAFF.

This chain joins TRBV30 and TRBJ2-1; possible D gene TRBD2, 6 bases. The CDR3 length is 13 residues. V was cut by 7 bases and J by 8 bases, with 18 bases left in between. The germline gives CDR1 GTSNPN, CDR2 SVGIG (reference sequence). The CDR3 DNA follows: TGTGCCTCGAGGGCGGGAAGGATGGATGAGCAGTTCTTC. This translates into CASRAGRMDEQFF.

The CDR3 nucleotides are TGTGCCAGCAGCCTGGGGGGGGTGACCCAGTACTTC. Translating it yields CASSLGGVTQYF. The V gene is TRBV7-9, the J gene TRBJ2-5; 7 bases are a match to TRBD2. This CDR3 comprises 12 residues. The germline CDR1 and CDR2 sequences are SEHNR and FQNEAQ (reference sequence). With 5 bases clipped from V and 7 bases from J, the junction kept 4 bases outside the gene matches.

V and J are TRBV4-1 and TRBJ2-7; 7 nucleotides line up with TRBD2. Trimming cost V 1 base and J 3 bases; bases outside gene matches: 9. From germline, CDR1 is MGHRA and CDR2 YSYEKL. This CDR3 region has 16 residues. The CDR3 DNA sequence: TGCGCCAGCAGCCAAGCCATCGGGGGGTATGTCTACGAGCAGTACTTC. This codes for CASSQAIGGYVYEQYF.

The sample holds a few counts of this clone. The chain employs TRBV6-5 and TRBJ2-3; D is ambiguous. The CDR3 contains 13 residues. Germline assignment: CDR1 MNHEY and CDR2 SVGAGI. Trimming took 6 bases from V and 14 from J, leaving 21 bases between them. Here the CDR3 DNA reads TGTGCCAGCAGGAATCCCGGTGGTGGTGGGCCGTATTTT. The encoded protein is CASRNPGGGGPYF.

CDR3 in DNA: TGTGCCAGCAGTGCTTCCGGGACTAGCGGGAGGGCCGCCGGGGAGCTGTTTTTT. Translating it yields CASSASGTSGRAAGELFF. The chain uses TRBV9 and TRBJ2-2; 16 nucleotides agree with TRBD2. Germline CDR1 is SGDLS and CDR2 is YYNGEE. This CDR3 has 18 residues. V lost 5 bases and J lost 6; bases outside the gene matches: 10. The full variable domain, in which reference TRBV9 and TRBJ2-2 provide the parts outside the CDR3, is DSGVTQTPKHLITATGQRVTLRCSPRSGDLSVYWYQQSLDQGLQFLIQYYNGEERAKGNILERFSAQQFPDLHSELNLSSLELGDSALYFCASSASGTSGRAAGELFFGEGSRLTVL.

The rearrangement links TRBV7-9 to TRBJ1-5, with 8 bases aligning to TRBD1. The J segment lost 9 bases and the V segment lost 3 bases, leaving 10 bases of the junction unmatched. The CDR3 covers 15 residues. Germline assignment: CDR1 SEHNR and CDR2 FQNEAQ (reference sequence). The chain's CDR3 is CASSLDREGEGPQHF. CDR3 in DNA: TGTGCCAGCAGCTTGGACAGGGAAGGTGAGGGGCCCCAGCATTTT.